The next 3 T cell receptor beta chains were all read from a single sample in a study of cytomegalovirus exposure and HLA in healthy donors. PCR primers comprised 60 Vbeta and 13 Jbeta primers. Clones were read by immunoSEQ multiplex PCR, and TCRdb kept only the in-frame ones, dropping some. The sample shows 150,000 to 200,000 clones, more than 80% of them seen only once. The sequencing sample was made of PBMCs. The receptors originated from a woman between 18 and 30 years old in good health and CMV-seronegative.

In its sample, this clone was seen once. The rearrangement links TRBV2 to TRBJ2-6; TRBD1 matches 7 bases. Trimming at V came to 6 bases and at J to 0 bases, leaving 11 bases not matched to a gene. Looked up from germline, CDR1 is SNHLY and CDR2 is FYNNEI. This CDR3 is built from 18 residues. The CDR3 spells CASRRRGQESSGANVLTF. The CDR3 DNA reads as TGTGCCAGCAGGAGAAGGGGGCAGGAAAGCTCTGGGGCCAACGTCCTGACTTTC.

The V gene is TRBV15, the J gene TRBJ1-2, with 8 nucleotides matching TRBD1. The CDR3 sequence is 18 residues long. The V segment lost 0 bases and the J segment 2 bases; nucleotides outside the gene matches: 11. Germline V gene sequence: CDR1 LNHNV, CDR2 YYDKDF (reference sequence). Here the CDR3 DNA reads TGTGCCACCAGCAGAGACCAGCCAGGGGCAGGGGGCAACTATGGCTACACCTTC. Protein sequence: CATSRDQPGAGGNYGYTF.

V gene TRBV7-9 combines with J gene TRBJ1-3; D remains unclear. Per the germline V gene, CDR1 is SEHNR and CDR2 is FQNEAQ (reference sequence). There are 14 residues in the CDR3. With 2 bases removed from V and 2 bases from J, the gap between germline ends came to 7 bases. CDR3 sequence: CASSLSGTGNTIYF. Here the CDR3 DNA reads TGTGCCAGCAGCTTATCGGGGACTGGAAACACCATATATTTT.